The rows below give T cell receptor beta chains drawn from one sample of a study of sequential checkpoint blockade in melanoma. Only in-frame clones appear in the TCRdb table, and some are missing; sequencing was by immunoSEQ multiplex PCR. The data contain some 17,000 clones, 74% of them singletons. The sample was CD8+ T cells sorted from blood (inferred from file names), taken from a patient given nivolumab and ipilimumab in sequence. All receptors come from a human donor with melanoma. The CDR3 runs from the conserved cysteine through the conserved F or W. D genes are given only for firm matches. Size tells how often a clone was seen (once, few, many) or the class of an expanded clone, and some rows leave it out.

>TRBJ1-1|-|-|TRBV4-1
TGCGCCAGCAGCCAAGTACTGAAGAACACTGAAGCTTTCTTT
CASSQVLKNTEAFF
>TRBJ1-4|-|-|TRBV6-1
TGTGCCAGCAGTGTTTTGTTCGAGGGTGAAAAACTGTTTTTT
CASSVLFEGEKLFF
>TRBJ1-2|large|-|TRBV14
TGTGCCAGCAGCCAAGGGGATTCGGGCGCGGGAAGGAATGGCTACACCTTC
CASSQGDSGAGRNGYTF
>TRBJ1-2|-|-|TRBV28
TGTGCCAGCAGTCGACAGTCAAGTTCCTATGGCTACACCTTC
CASSRQSSSYGYTF
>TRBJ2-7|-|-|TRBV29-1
TGCAGCGCCGAGACAGGCTCACCCTACGAGCAGTACTTC
CSAETGSPYEQYF
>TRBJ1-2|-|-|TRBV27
TGTACCAGCAAAATTCGGGGGGCTAGGTATGGCTACACCTTC
CTSKIRGARYGYTF
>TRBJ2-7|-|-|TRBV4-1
TGCGCCAGCAGCCAGCGGGACTTCTCCTACGAGCAGTACTTC
CASSQRDFSYEQYF
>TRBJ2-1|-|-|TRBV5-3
TGTGCCAGAAGATCTAGCTTCGGTGAGCAGTTCTTC
CARRSSFGEQFF
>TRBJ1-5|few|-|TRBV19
TGTGCCAGTAGTGTCAGTTGGAGCCAGCCCCAGCATTTT
CASSVSWSQPQHF
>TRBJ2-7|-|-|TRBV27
TGTGCCAGCAGTCTTACATATCTGACCTACGAGCAGTACTTC
CASSLTYLTYEQYF
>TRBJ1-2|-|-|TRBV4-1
TGCGCCAGCAGCCAAGATCAACGTCTCCCAGGGAACTATGGCTACACCTTC
CASSQDQRLPGNYGYTF
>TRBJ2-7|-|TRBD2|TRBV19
TGTGCCAGTAAGCTCGCGGGAGGAGCCGAGCAGTACTTC
CASKLAGGAEQYF
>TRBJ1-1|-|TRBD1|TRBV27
TGTGCCAGCAGACCGGGACAGGGGGCTACTGAAGCTTTCTTT
CASRPGQGATEAFF
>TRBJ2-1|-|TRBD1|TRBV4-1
TGCGCCAGCAGTTCGGGACAGGGGGCGAATGAGCAGTTCTTC
CASSSGQGANEQFF
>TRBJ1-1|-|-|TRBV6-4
TGTGCCAGCAGTGAAAGGACAGAGAACACTGAAGCTTTCTTT
CASSERTENTEAFF
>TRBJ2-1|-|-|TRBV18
TGCGCCAGCTCACCAGACCGGGAGCTCTACAATGAGCAGTTCTTC
CASSPDRELYNEQFF
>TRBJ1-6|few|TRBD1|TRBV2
TGTGCCAGCCACACGGACAGGGTGGATCCCCTCCACTTT
CASHTDRVDPLHF
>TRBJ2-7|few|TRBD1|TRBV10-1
TGCGCCAGCAGTGACCCCGGGACAGATGGGGACTACGAGCAGTACTTC
CASSDPGTDGDYEQYF
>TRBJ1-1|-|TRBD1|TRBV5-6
TGTGCCAGCAGCTATGGACAGGGGGCGGCTAACGCTTTCTTT
CASSYGQGAANAFF
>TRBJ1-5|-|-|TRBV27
TGTGCCAGCAGTTTAATTAGGGGCGATCAGCCCCAGCATTTT
CASSLIRGDQPQHF
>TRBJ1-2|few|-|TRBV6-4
TGTGCCAGCAGTGACAATTCGGAAGGCGGCGGCTACACCTTC
CASSDNSEGGGYTF
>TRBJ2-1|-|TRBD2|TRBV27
TGTGCCAGCAGTTTTAGTCTAGCGGGAGGGAATGAGCAGTTCTTC
CASSFSLAGGNEQFF
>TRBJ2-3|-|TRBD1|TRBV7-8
TGTGCCAGCAGCTTACTAACACCTACGGACAGGGAAGACACAGATACGCAGTATTTT
CASSLLTPTDREDTDTQYF
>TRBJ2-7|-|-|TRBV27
TGTGCCAGCAGTTTCGGGGACGAGCAGTACTTC
CASSFGDEQYF
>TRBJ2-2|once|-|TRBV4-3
TGCGCCAGCAGCCAAGTTTGGCAGGGGAACACCGGGGAGCTGTTTTTT
CASSQVWQGNTGELFF
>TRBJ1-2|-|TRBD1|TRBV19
TGTGCCAGTAGCATGGGACAGGGTCATCCCTATGGCTACACCTTC
CASSMGQGHPYGYTF
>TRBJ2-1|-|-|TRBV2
TGTGCCAGCAGTGAAGCGACAGAGACGTACAATGAGCAGTTCTTC
CASSEATETYNEQFF
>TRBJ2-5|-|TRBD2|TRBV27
TGTGCCAGCAGTGCCGCCCTAGCGGGAGTTGGAGAGACCCAGTACTTC
CASSAALAGVGETQYF
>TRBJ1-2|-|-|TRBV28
TGTGCCAGCAGTCGTTCCAGGGGAGCTAACTATGGCTACACCTTC
CASSRSRGANYGYTF
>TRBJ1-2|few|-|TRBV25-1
TGTGCCAGCAGTGAATTGGCTTTCAATGGCTACACCTTC
CASSELAFNGYTF
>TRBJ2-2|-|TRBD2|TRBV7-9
TGTGCCATCCACCCGGGAGGGAGGAACACCGGGGAGCTGTTTTTT
CAIHPGGRNTGELFF
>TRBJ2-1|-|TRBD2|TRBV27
TGTGCCAGCAGTTTATTGGGAGCGGGAGTGAACAATGAGCAGTTCTTC
CASSLLGAGVNNEQFF
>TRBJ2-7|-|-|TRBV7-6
TGTGCCAGCAGCTCAGCGGCCAGGGTCTACGAGCAGTACTTC
CASSSAARVYEQYF
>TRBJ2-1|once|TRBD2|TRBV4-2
TGTGCCAGCAGCCATACTAGCGGGGGGGCCTTGAATGAGCAGTTCTTC
CASSHTSGGALNEQFF
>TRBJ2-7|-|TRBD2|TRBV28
TGTGCCAGCAGTTCCGTAGTAGCGGGGCGCTACGAGCAGTACTTC
CASSSVVAGRYEQYF
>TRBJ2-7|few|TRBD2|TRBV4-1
TGCGCCAGCAGCCAAGATGAGGAGCGGGGCTACGAGCAGTACTTC
CASSQDEERGYEQYF
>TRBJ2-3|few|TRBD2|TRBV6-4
TGTGCCAGCAGTGACTCCGGGGGGAGCACAGATACGCAGTATTTT
CASSDSGGSTDTQYF
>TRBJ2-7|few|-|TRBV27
TGTGCCAGCAGTTGGGGCAGGGATAACGAGCAGTACTTC
CASSWGRDNEQYF
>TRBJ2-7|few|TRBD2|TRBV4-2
TGTGCCAGCAGCCAGACGTCGCACAGCGGGACTTCCTACGAGCAGTACTTC
CASSQTSHSGTSYEQYF
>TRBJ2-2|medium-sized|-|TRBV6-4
TGTGCCAGCAGCGTCGGCCAGGATTACACCGGGGAGCTGTTTTTT
CASSVGQDYTGELFF
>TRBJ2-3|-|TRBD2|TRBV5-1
TGCGCCAGCAGCTCGGGACTAGCGATCCCAGATACGCAGTATTTT
CASSSGLAIPDTQYF
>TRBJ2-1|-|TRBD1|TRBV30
TGTGCCCAAGGGACAGGGGACTACAATGAGCAGTTCTTC
CAQGTGDYNEQFF
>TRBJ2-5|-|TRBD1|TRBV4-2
TGTGCCAGCAGCCATGAAACCGGGACAGGTCAAGAGACCCAGTACTTC
CASSHETGTGQETQYF
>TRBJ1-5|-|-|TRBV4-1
TGCGCCAGCAGCCAAGATTTTGGCCAGCCCCAGCATTTT
CASSQDFGQPQHF
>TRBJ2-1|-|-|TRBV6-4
TGTGCCAGCAGTGAACAGACAGAGAACAATGAGCAGTTCTTC
CASSEQTENNEQFF
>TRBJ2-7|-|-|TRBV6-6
TGTGCCAGCAGTTGGGGGGAAACCTACGAGCAGTACTTC
CASSWGETYEQYF
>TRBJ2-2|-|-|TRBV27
TGTGCCAGCAGTTTTCAGGACACTTCTTGGGAAACCGGGGAGCTGTTTTTT
CASSFQDTSWETGELFF
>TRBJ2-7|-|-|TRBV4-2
TGTGCCAGCAGCCAAGATCTGGGGGGCTACGAGCAGTACTTC
CASSQDLGGYEQYF
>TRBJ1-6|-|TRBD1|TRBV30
TGTGCCTGGAGAGATTTTGGGACAGGGAATTCACCCCTCCACTTT
CAWRDFGTGNSPLHF
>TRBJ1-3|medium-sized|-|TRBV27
TGTGCCAGCAGTTTATCGGGGAAGGGACTTGGAAACACCATATATTTT
CASSLSGKGLGNTIYF
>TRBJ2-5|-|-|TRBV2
TGTGCCAGCAGTGAGACTGCAGGGGAGGAGACCCAGTACTTC
CASSETAGEETQYF
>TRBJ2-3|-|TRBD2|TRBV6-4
TGTGCCAGCAGCGCGCTAACTAGCGGGGGAGCAGATACGCAGTATTTT
CASSALTSGGADTQYF
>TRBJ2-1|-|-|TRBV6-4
TGTGCCAGCAGTGACTCTAAAGAGTCCTACAATGAGCAGTTCTTC
CASSDSKESYNEQFF
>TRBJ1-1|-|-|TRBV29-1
TGCAGCGGGGGACACTACACTGAAGCTTTCTTT
CSGGHYTEAFF
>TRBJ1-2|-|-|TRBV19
TGTGCCAGTATGAGACAAAGCTATGGCTACACCTTC
CASMRQSYGYTF
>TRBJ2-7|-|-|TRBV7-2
TGTGCCAGCAGTGAGACTAGTAACTGGGAGCAGTACTTC
CASSETSNWEQYF